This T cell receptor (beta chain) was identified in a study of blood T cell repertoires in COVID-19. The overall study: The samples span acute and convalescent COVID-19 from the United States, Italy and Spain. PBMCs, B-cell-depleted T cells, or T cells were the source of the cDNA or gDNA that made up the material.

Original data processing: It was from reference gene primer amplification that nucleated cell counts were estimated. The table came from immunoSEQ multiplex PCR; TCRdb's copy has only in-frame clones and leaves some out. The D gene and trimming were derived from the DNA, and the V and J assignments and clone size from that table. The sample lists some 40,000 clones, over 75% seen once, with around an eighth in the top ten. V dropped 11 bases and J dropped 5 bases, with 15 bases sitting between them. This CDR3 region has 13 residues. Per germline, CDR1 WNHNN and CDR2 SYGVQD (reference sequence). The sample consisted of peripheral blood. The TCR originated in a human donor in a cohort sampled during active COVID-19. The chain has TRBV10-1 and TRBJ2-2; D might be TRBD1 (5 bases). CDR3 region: CAGPQAPTGELFF. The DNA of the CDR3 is TGCGCCGGCCCACAGGCCCCGACCGGGGAGCTGTTTTTT.